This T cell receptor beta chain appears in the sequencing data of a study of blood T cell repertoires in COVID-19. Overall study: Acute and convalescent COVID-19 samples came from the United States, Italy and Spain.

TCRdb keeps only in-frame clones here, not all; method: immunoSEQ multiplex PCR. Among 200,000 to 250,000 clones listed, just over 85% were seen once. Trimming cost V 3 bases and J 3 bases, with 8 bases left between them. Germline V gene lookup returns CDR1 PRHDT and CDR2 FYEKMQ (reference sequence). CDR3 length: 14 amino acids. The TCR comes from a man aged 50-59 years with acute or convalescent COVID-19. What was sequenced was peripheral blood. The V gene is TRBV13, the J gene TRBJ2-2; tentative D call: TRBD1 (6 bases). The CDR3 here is CASSLTGYTGELFF. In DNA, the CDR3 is TGTGCCAGCAGCTTGACAGGTTACACCGGGGAGCTGTTTTTT.